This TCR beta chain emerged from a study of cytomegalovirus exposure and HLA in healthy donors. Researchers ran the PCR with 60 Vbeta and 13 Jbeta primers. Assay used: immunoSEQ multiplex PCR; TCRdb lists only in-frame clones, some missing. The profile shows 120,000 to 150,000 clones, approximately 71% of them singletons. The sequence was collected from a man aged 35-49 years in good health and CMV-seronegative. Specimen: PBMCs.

CDR3: CASSSPSSGGTYYEQYF. The CDR3 DNA reads as TGCGCCAGCAGCTCCCCTTCGAGCGGGGGGACATACTACGAGCAGTACTTC. The chain recombines TRBV5-1 with TRBJ2-7, with 9 nucleotides matching TRBD2. The CDR3 loop spans 17 amino acids. In germline, CDR1 is SGHRS, CDR2 YFSETQ. With 3 bases clipped from V and 3 bases from J, the junction kept 13 bases outside the gene matches.